This TCR beta chain was obtained from a study of shared clonotypes between healthy human individuals. Findings and limits, study-wide: Sequencing depth was predicted to influence how clonotypes are shared among donors.

The donors were adults (healthy and HIV-negative) with no recent acute infections or vaccinations. Using immunoSEQ multiplex PCR, the repertoire was profiled, and TCRdb retains in-frame clones only, with some absent. The sample yields 1,100,000 or so clones, more than 75% seen once. Comment on this clone: No antigen is known for it.

Germline values: CDR1 MDHEN, CDR2 SYDVKM. V lost 8 bases and J lost 4; bases outside the gene matches: 15. There are 16 residues in the CDR3. The sample comprised memory CD4+ T cells from PBMCs. Sample subset: CD45RA-negative fraction. The receptor was isolated from a young man in good health. Some clones in this sample may be carry-over from other donors' samples. The J gene is TRBJ1-1, the V gene TRBV28, with 8 positions matching TRBD1. The CDR3 sequence is CASFSTAGGVGTEAFF. As DNA, the CDR3 is TGTGCCAGCTTTAGCACGGCAGGGGGCGTGGGCACTGAAGCTTTCTTT.